This T cell receptor beta chain was sequenced in a study of CD8+ T cells in alopecia areata. Study results and limitations: It was lesional scalp, especially alopecia totalis/universalis, that showed higher clonality than normal scalp.

In its sample, this clone was seen once. The antigen remains unidentified. The germline gives CDR1 MNHEY, CDR2 SMNVEV (reference sequence). The V end was cut by 7 bases, the J end by 6 bases, with 21 bases between. The CDR3 extends over 15 amino acids. Reverse transcription of extracted RNA yielded cDNA, which provided the sequencing template. Here immunoSEQ multiplex PCR was the method, and the copy in TCRdb shows in-frame clones only, minus some. Of 200,000 to 250,000 clones detected, approximately 60% appear once; the ten largest clones hold 4.9%. This chain joins TRBV27 and TRBJ1-1; D is uncertain. The TCR comes from a human donor in good health. Sequenced: CD8+ T cells sorted from blood. In DNA form, the CDR3 reads TGTGCCAGCAATAGGGTTGAGGGTTACCCCCCTGAAGCTTTCTTT. It encodes CASNRVEGYPPEAFF.